This T cell receptor (beta chain) stems from a study of T cell repertoires in cytomegalovirus infection (dated by TCRdb to about 2019). In the study overall: The HLA type of each donor mattered for the analysis, because public TCR beta signatures pointed to carriage of CMV infection along with the matching HLA type.

This clonotype showed up just once. Its recognized antigen is unknown. Base qualities are not provided; no much larger clone lies one nucleotide away. One read alone lends weak support. Paper-wide results and their limitations: In the ex vivo response, HLA-C-restricted CMV-specific TCR beta clonotypes were dominant, and in two of eight donors the single most frequent clonotype came from this HLA-C-restricted group. Cumulative frequency of public TCR beta family members discriminated carriers of CMV infection plus the relevant HLA type in this cohort and an independent roughly 330-donor cohort.

V ends up 1 base short and J 6 bases short, with an unmatched junction base count of 2. As encoded in the germline V gene (reference sequence), CDR1 is SGHNT while CDR2 is YYREEE. The CDR3 starts with the cysteine, ends with the phenylalanine, and has 15 residues. The kept DNA is CDR3 alone, 45 bases in frame from the first base. The reads were generated on an Illumina HiSeq 1500. Clones were called with MiXCR by TCRdb after fastp trimmed the public reads at Q25, and only in-frame beta chains were retained. Under each unique CDR3 protein, matching rows form one entry showing the most common genes and DNA. Present in this sample are about 740,000 distinct CDR3 sequences, less than 40% of which were seen just once. The ten largest clones add up to under 3% of the sample.

The sequencing sample was made of PBMCs. This TCR was sampled from a human donor in good health (CMV status not recorded). Some clones in this sample may be carry-over from other donors' samples. Recombination linked TRBV5-4 to TRBJ2-2, and 11 junction bases match TRBD2. The CDR3 region reads CASSLLLAGAGELFF. The DNA is TGTGCCAGCAGCTTGTTACTAGCGGGAGCCGGGGAGCTGTTTTTT.